This record covers a single TCR beta chain. Its antigen is as yet unknown. This CDR3 contains 14 residues. CDR1 is ENHRY, CDR2 SYGVKD, per germline. Trimming cost V 0 bases and J 10 bases, with 13 bases left between them. The protocol was immunoSEQ multiplex PCR, while the TCRdb copy is restricted to in-frame clones and leaves out a portion. The profile covers about 1.9 million clones, with around 93% appearing a single time and about 1.7% taken by the ten largest. These data come from a study of shared clonotypes between healthy human individuals. Study results and limitations: Unshared clonotypes carried lower generation probabilities than those common to all four donors.

CD45RO-negative CD8 cells positively selected for CCR7 made up the naive population, which excluded terminally differentiated effector memory CD45RA+ cells. The clonotype was recovered from a man younger than 30 in good health. Some clones in this sample may be carry-over from other donors' samples. Sequenced: naive CD8+ T cells from PBMCs. The rearrangement uses TRBV10-3 and TRBJ2-1; D not resolved. CDR3: CAISESGPLEEQFF. DNA of the CDR3: TGTGCCATCAGTGAGTCGGGCCCCCTTGAGGAGCAGTTCTTC.